This record covers a single TCR beta chain. Per the germline V gene, CDR1 is LGHDT and CDR2 is YNNKEL (reference sequence). Trimming took 7 bases from V and 8 from J; bases not matched to a gene: 16. The CDR3 extends over 17 amino acids. Clones were sequenced by immunoSEQ multiplex PCR, and TCRdb holds only the in-frame ones, with some missing. The sample carries 200,000 to 300,000 clones, more than 75% recorded once. The sample originates from a study of blood T cell repertoires in COVID-19. The wider study: Spain, Italy and the United States supplied samples that represented acute and convalescent COVID-19. Nucleic acid was either cDNA or gDNA, and it came from T cells, B-cell-depleted T cells, or PBMCs.

The J gene is TRBJ2-1, the V gene TRBV3-1 (or the pseudogene TRBV3-2), with 11 bases identical to TRBD2. This receptor was identified in a woman in her 40s who had recovered from COVID-19. Sequencing was carried out using peripheral blood. This CDR3 is CASTQGVAGGPGDEQFF. The CDR3 nucleotides are TGTGCCAGCACCCAGGGGGTAGCGGGAGGGCCGGGGGATGAGCAGTTCTTC.